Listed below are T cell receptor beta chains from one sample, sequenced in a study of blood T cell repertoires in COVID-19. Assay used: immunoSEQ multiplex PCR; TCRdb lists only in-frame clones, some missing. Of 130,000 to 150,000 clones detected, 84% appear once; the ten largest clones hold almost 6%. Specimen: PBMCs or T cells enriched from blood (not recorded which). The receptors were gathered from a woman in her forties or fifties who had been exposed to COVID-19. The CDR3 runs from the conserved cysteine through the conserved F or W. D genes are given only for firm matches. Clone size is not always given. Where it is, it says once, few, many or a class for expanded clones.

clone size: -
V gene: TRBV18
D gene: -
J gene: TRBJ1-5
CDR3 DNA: TGTGCCAGCTCACAGGCCGCAGGCCAGCCCCAGCATTTT
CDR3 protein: CASSQAAGQPQHF

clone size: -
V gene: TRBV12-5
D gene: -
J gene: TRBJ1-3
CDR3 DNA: TGTGCTGGCGTACAGGGTCAAACTGGAAACACCATATATTTT
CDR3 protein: CAGVQGQTGNTIYF

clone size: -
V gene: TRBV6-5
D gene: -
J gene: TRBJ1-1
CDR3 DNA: TGTGCCAGCGGGGCAGGCTACACTGAAGCTTTCTTT
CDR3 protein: CASGAGYTEAFF

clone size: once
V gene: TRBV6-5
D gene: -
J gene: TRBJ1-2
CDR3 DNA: TGTGCCAGCAGTACCGGGACACCGACCTATGGCTACACCTTC
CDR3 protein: CASSTGTPTYGYTF

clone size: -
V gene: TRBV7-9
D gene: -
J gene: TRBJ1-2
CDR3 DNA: TGTGCCAGCAGCTTTAACCGAGGAGGCTACACCTTC
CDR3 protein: CASSFNRGGYTF

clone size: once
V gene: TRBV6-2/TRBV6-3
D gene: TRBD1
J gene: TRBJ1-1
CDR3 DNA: TGTGCCAGCAGTTACCCAACCGGGACAGGGATGAACACTGAAGCTTTCTTT
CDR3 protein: CASSYPTGTGMNTEAFF

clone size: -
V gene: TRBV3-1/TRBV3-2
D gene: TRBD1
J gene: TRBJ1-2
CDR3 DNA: TGTGCCAGCAGCCAAGAAGTACAGGGGAGGCACTATGGCTACACCTTC
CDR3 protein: CASSQEVQGRHYGYTF

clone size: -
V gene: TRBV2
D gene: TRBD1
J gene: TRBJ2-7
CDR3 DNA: TGTGCCGGCAGTACCGACAGGGGACCAATCTACGAGCAGTACTTC
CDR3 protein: CAGSTDRGPIYEQYF

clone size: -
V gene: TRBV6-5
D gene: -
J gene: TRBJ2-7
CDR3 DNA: TGTGCCAGCAGTTATTCCCCAGGGGCCCCCTACGAGCAGTACTTC
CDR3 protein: CASSYSPGAPYEQYF

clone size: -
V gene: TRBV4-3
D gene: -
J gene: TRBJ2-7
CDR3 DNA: TGCGCCAGCAGCCAAGATGGGCCGCCAAGCTCCTACGAGCAGTACTTC
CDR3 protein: CASSQDGPPSSYEQYF

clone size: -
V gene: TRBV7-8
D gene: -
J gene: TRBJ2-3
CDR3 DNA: TGTGCCAGCAGCTTAGTGGTTAGCGCAATCACAGATACGCAGTATTTT
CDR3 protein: CASSLVVSAITDTQYF

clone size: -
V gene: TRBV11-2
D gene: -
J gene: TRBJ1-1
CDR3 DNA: TGTGCCAGCAGCTTACAGGAGGTGGGTCTGAACACTGAAGCTTTCTTT
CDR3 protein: CASSLQEVGLNTEAFF

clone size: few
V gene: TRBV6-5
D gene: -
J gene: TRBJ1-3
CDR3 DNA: TGTGCCAGCAGCCCGACAGGAACCTCTGGAAACACCATATATTTT
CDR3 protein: CASSPTGTSGNTIYF

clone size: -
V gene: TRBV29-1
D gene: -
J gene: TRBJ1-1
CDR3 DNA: TGCAGCGCATATAGAAACACTGAAGCTTTCTTT
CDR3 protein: CSAYRNTEAFF

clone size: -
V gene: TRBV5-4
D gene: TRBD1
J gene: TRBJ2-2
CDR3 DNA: TGTGCCAGCAGTCAGGGGGCCGGACGCACCGGGGAGCTGTTTTTT
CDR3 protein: CASSQGAGRTGELFF

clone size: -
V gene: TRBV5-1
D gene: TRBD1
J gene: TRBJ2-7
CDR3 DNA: TGCGCCAGCAGCTCGACAGGGTTCGAGCAGTACTTC
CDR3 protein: CASSSTGFEQYF

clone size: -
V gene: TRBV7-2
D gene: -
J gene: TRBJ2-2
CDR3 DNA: TGTGCCAGCAGCTTAGACAGGGTAAACACCGGGGAGCTGTTTTTT
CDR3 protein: CASSLDRVNTGELFF

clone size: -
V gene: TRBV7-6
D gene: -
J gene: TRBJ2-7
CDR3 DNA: TGTGCCAGCAGCTTAGTGGCCGGGGGTGAGCAGTACTTC
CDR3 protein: CASSLVAGGEQYF

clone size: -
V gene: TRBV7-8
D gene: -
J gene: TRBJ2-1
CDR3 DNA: TGTGCCAGCCAGGACACCTTCCTGTACAATGAGCAGTTCTTC
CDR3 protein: CASQDTFLYNEQFF

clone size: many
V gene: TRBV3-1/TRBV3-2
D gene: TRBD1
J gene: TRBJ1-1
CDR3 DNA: TGTGCCAGCAGCCAAGGGACAGGGAACACTGAAGCTTTCTTT
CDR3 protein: CASSQGTGNTEAFF

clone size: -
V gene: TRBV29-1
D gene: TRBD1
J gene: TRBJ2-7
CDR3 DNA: TGCAGCGTTGAGGGACAGGAGCCCTACGAGCAGTACTTC
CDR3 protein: CSVEGQEPYEQYF

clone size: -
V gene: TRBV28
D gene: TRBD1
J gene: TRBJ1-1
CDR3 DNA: TGTGCCAGCAGTTTACGACGACAGGGAGTCACTGAAGCTTTCTTT
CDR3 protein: CASSLRRQGVTEAFF

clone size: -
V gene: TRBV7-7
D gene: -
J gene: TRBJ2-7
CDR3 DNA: TGTGCCAGCAGCCCGGGGGCGGGAGTCGAGCAGTACTTC
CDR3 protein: CASSPGAGVEQYF

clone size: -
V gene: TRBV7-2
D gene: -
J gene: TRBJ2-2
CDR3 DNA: TGTGCCAGCAGCTCCCGAGCTTTCGGCACCGGGGAGCTGTTTTTT
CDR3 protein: CASSSRAFGTGELFF

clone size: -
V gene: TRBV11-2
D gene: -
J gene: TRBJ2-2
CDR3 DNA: TGTGCCAGCAGCGAGAAGCACACCGGGGAGCTGTTTTTT
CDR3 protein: CASSEKHTGELFF

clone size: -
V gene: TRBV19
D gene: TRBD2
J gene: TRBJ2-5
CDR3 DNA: TGTGCCAGTTCGATTGGGACTAGCGGGAGCAGCGGGTCCCAGTACTTC
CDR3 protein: CASSIGTSGSSGSQYF

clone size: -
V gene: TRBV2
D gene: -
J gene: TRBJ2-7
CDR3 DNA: TGTGCCAGCAGTCTGGGGGCATATTACGAGCAGTACTTC
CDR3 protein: CASSLGAYYEQYF

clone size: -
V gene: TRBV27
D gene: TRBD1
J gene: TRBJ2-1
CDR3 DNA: TGTGCCAGTAAACGACAGGGGGGGGATGAGCAGTTCTTC
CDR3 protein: CASKRQGGDEQFF

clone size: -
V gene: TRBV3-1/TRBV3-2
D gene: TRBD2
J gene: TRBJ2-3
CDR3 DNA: TGTGCCAGCAGCCCAACTAGCTCGGGGGGGTGGACAGATACGCAGTATTTT
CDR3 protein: CASSPTSSGGWTDTQYF

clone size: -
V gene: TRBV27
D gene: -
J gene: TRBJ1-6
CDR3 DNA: TGTGCCAGCAGTCGTACAGGGTTTGGGTCACCCCTCCACTTT
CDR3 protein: CASSRTGFGSPLHF

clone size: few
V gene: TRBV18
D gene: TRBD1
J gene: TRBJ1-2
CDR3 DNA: TGTGCCAGCTCTCCTGGGACAGGGGACTATGGCTACACCTTC
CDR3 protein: CASSPGTGDYGYTF

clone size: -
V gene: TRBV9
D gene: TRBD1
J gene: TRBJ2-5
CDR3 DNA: TGTGCCAGCAGCGCCCGGGACAGGTTCCAAGAGACCCAGTACTTC
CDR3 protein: CASSARDRFQETQYF

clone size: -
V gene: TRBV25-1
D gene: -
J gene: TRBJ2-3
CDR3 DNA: TGTGCCAGCAGCCGAGCGGCCACAGATACGCAGTATTTT
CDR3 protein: CASSRAATDTQYF

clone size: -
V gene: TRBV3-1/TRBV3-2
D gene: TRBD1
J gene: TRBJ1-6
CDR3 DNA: TGTGCCAGCAGCCGGGGACAGCAACCTAATTCACCCCTCCACTTT
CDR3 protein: CASSRGQQPNSPLHF

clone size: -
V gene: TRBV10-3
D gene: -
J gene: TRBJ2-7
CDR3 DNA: TGTGCCATCAGCGACGTGAGGAAGACCTACGAGCAGTACTTC
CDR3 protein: CAISDVRKTYEQYF

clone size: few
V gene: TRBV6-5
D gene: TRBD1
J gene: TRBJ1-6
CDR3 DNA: TGTGCCAGCAGCCAAACAGGGGCTCGGAATTCACCCCTCCACTTT
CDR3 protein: CASSQTGARNSPLHF

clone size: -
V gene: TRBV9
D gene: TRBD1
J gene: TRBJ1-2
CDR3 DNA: TGTGCCAGCAGCGTAGGACAGGGGTTAGGCTACACCTTC
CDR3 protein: CASSVGQGLGYTF

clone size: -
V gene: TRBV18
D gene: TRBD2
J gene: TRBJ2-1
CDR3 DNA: TGTGCCAGCTCACCCCGGACTAGCGGGAGGAATGAGCAGTTCTTC
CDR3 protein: CASSPRTSGRNEQFF

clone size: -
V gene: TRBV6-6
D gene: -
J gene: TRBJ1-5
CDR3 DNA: TGTGCCAGCAGTTACTTGAGTCAGCCCCAGCATTTT
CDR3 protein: CASSYLSQPQHF

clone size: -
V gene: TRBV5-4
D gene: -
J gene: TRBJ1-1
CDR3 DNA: TGTGCCAGCAACGCCTTGGAGGGAAACACTGAAGCTTTCTTT
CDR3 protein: CASNALEGNTEAFF

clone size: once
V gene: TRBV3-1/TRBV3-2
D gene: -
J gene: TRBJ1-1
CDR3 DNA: TGTGCCAGCAGCCCCAGGGTGGACACTGAAGCTTTCTTT
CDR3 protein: CASSPRVDTEAFF

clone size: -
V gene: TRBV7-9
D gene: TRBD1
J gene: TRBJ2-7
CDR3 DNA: TGTGCCAGCAGCTTAGCACAGGGGGTGGGGGAGCAGTACTTC
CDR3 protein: CASSLAQGVGEQYF

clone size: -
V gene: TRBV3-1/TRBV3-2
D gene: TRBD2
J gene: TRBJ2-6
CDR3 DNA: TGTGCCAGCAGCCTTAGCGGGGGGGCCTCGGGGGCCAACGTCCTGACTTTC
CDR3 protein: CASSLSGGASGANVLTF

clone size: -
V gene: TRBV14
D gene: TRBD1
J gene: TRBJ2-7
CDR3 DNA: TGTGCCAGCAGCCAGAATTTCGGGACAGGGAACGAGCAGTACTTC
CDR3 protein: CASSQNFGTGNEQYF

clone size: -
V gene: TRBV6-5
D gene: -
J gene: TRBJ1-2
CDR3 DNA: TGTGCCAGCAGTTTGGGCCCGTCTCTTTATGGCTACACCTTC
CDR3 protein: CASSLGPSLYGYTF

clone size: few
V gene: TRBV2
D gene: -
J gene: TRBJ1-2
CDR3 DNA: TGTGCCAGCAGGGCGCAGGGAGGCTATGGCTACACCTTC
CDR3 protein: CASRAQGGYGYTF

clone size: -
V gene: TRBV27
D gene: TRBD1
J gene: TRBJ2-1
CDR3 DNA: TGTGCCAGCAGTGCCAGACAGGGATCACTCTCCTACAATGAGCAGTTCTTC
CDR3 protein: CASSARQGSLSYNEQFF

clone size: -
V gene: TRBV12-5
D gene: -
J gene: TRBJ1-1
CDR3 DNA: TGTGCTAGTGGTTTGGCAGGGGCGACTGAAGCTTTCTTT
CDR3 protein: CASGLAGATEAFF

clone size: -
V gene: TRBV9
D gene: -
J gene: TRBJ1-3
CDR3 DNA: TGTGCCAGCAGCGTAACGGCGGCCCTAGGCACCACCATATATTTT
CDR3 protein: CASSVTAALGTTIYF

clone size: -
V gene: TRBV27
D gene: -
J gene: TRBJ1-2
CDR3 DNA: TGTGCCAGCAGTAAAAGCGGGGGAGCATATGGCTACACCTTC
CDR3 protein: CASSKSGGAYGYTF

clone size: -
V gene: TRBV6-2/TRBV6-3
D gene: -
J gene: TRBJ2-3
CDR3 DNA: TGTGCCAGCAGTTATCCCCTCGGTTCGGCAGATACGCAGTATTTT
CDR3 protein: CASSYPLGSADTQYF